This TCR beta chain is drawn from a study of beta chain features in type 1 diabetes. cDNA synthesis used the whole RNA isolate, giving expressed TCRB sequences. Profiled with immunoSEQ multiplex PCR; TCRdb holds only in-frame clones, not every one. Of around 150,000 clones listed, around 7% are singletons. The clonotype was recovered from a woman under 40 in good health. Material: central memory CD4+ T cells from blood.

In DNA form, the CDR3 reads TGTGCCAGCAGTCCGGGAGGCCCGGCTGGAAACACCATATATTTT. The encoded protein is CASSPGGPAGNTIYF. The gene calls are TRBV7-2 and TRBJ1-3, with no clear D. V gave up 6 bases and J gave up 2 bases, with 14 bases separating them. This CDR3 is built from 15 residues. The V gene's germline CDR1 is SGHTA and CDR2 FQGNSA. Looking up the rest from reference TRBV7-2 and TRBJ1-3 gives the full variable domain: GAGVSQSPSNKVTEKGKDVELRCDPISGHTALYWYRQSLGQGLEFLIYFQGNSAPDKSGLPSDRFSAERTGGSVSTLTIQRTQQEDSAVYLCASSPGGPAGNTIYFGEGSWLTVV.